This is a list of T cell receptor beta chains from one sample in a study of T cell responses to AZD1222 COVID-19 vaccine. Profiling relied on immunoSEQ multiplex PCR, and the TCRdb table lists in-frame clones only, not all of them. The sample has roughly 120,000 clones; 88% are singletons. Sample: peripheral blood, taken on day 0 of AZD1222 vaccination. The receptor source for this set is an adult in good health. Each CDR3 is given with its conserved first and last residue. The D gene is left open where the match is weak. A clone size is listed for some rows: how often the clone was seen (once, few, many), or a class if it is expanded.

clone_size,d_call,v_call,j_call,cdr3_aa,cdr3_nt
-,TRBD2,TRBV28,TRBJ2-7,CASSFPSGTSGDSYEQYF,TGTGCCAGCAGTTTTCCGTCCGGGACTAGCGGTGATTCCTACGAGCAGTACTTC
-,-,TRBV11-3,TRBJ2-7,CASSPNWEGADEQYF,TGTGCCAGCAGCCCCAACTGGGAGGGGGCGGACGAGCAGTACTTC
-,-,TRBV2,TRBJ1-5,CASSDRPVSYQPQHF,TGTGCCAGCAGTGATAGGCCAGTCTCTTATCAGCCCCAGCATTTT
-,TRBD1,TRBV4-2,TRBJ1-5,CASSRAQGRQPQHF,TGTGCCAGCAGCCGCGCACAGGGGAGGCAGCCCCAGCATTTT
once,TRBD1,TRBV2,TRBJ1-2,CANTPRGPLRYGYTF,TGTGCCAACACACCTAGGGGGCCCCTTCGCTATGGCTACACCTTC
-,TRBD2,TRBV29-1,TRBJ2-7,CSVEGGLASEQYF,TGCAGCGTTGAAGGGGGACTAGCCTCCGAGCAGTACTTC
-,-,TRBV6-5,TRBJ2-3,CASSYWRGTDTQYF,TGTGCCAGCAGTTACTGGCGGGGAACAGATACGCAGTATTTT
-,-,TRBV20-1,TRBJ2-7,CSASPGSEQYF,TGCAGTGCTAGCCCTGGGTCCGAGCAGTACTTC
-,TRBD1,TRBV5-5,TRBJ1-3,CASSAGQGSSGNTIYF,TGTGCCAGCAGCGCAGGACAGGGGTCCTCTGGAAACACCATATATTTT
-,-,TRBV7-8,TRBJ1-1,CASSLAVRTVAEAFF,TGTGCCAGCAGCTTAGCGGTCCGTACAGTTGCTGAAGCTTTCTTT
-,TRBD1,TRBV27,TRBJ1-2,CASSPDRGRGGYTF,TGTGCCAGCAGTCCGGACAGGGGGCGGGGTGGCTACACCTTC
once,TRBD1,TRBV7-7,TRBJ1-1,CASSSGQGGEAFF,TGTGCCAGCAGCTCGGGACAGGGAGGTGAAGCTTTCTTT
-,-,TRBV7-9,TRBJ1-1,CASSTTARDTEAFF,TGTGCCAGCAGCACGACAGCGAGGGACACTGAAGCTTTCTTT
-,-,TRBV21-1,TRBJ2-7,CASSLGRLAGGHEQYF,TGTGCCAGCAGCCTGGGACGACTAGCGGGAGGTCACGAGCAGTACTTC
-,-,TRBV9,TRBJ2-5,CASSARGDSAGETQYF,TGTGCCAGCAGCGCAAGGGGGGACTCGGCGGGAGAGACCCAGTACTTC
-,-,TRBV11-3,TRBJ1-1,CASSLDHSNTEAFF,TGTGCCAGCAGCTTAGATCATTCGAACACTGAAGCTTTCTTT
-,TRBD1,TRBV5-1,TRBJ2-1,CASSLVGQSYNEQFF,TGCGCCAGCAGCTTGGTGGGACAGTCCTACAATGAGCAGTTCTTC
-,-,TRBV7-3,TRBJ2-3,CASSLGRTAADTQYF,TGTGCCAGCAGCTTAGGGCGCACGGCGGCAGATACGCAGTATTTT
once,TRBD2,TRBV6-6,TRBJ2-1,CASKRGVAYNEQFF,TGTGCCAGCAAGCGGGGCGTAGCCTACAATGAGCAGTTCTTC
-,-,TRBV20-1,TRBJ1-2,CSARSRNGYTF,TGCAGTGCTAGATCCAGAAACGGCTACACCTTC
-,-,TRBV11-2,TRBJ1-1,CASSPQPGGTEAFF,TGTGCCAGCAGCCCCCAGCCGGGAGGGACTGAAGCTTTCTTT
-,TRBD1,TRBV27,TRBJ1-1,CASSLSIGTGSSPEAFF,TGTGCCAGCAGTTTATCAATCGGGACAGGGTCTAGCCCTGAAGCTTTCTTT
-,-,TRBV5-4,TRBJ2-7,CASSLPQGNSYEQYF,TGTGCCAGCAGCTTGCCCCAGGGGAACTCCTACGAGCAGTACTTC
-,TRBD1,TRBV12-5,TRBJ1-6,CASGWTPGTGASPLHF,TGTGCTAGTGGTTGGACCCCCGGGACAGGGGCTTCACCCCTCCACTTT
-,-,TRBV9,TRBJ1-1,CASSVEAMNTEAFF,TGTGCCAGCAGCGTAGAAGCTATGAACACTGAAGCTTTCTTT
once,TRBD1,TRBV11-2,TRBJ1-5,CASSVGLSGTEYSNQPQHF,TGTGCCAGCAGCGTAGGGCTCTCCGGGACAGAATATAGCAATCAGCCCCAGCATTTT
-,-,TRBV6-5,TRBJ2-5,CASSYRTGALQETQYF,TGTGCCAGCAGTTACAGGACGGGGGCCTTACAAGAGACCCAGTACTTC
-,-,TRBV12-5,TRBJ1-2,CASGLVKVDISYGYTF,TGTGCTAGTGGTTTGGTAAAGGTGGACATATCCTATGGCTACACCTTC
-,TRBD1,TRBV19,TRBJ2-1,CASSSGQVYNEQFF,TGTGCCAGTAGCTCGGGACAGGTATACAATGAGCAGTTCTTC